This TCR beta chain appears in the sequencing data of a study of cytomegalovirus exposure and HLA in healthy donors. Broader study findings: Indistinguishability led to the exclusion of some V segments, TRBV6-2 and TRBV6-3 included. There were reportedly fewer N-insertions in an Asian-associated ancestry cluster than the roughly 610-donor mean, in a later analysis. According to an earlier analysis, most TCR beta V segments yielded productive rearrangements about 90% or about 30% of the time.

Turning to this clone: The antigen is not known.

Germline V CDR1 and CDR2: SQVTM, ANQGSEA. V was clipped by 3 bases and J by 6 bases, with 5 bases between them. The CDR3 runs 10 residues. Primers for the PCR totalled 60 Vbeta and 13 Jbeta. TCRdb keeps only in-frame clones here, not all; method: immunoSEQ multiplex PCR. The sample holds roughly 180,000 clones, about 82% seen once. The chain recombines TRBV29-1 with TRBJ1-2; D might be TRBD1 (5 bases). Sequences were obtained from PBMCs. The source of this sequence is a woman aged 18-29 years in good health and CMV-seronegative. The CDR3 coding sequence is TGCAGCGTTGACAGGGATGGCTACACCTTC. Amino acids: CSVDRDGYTF.